The entry below gives a single T cell receptor beta chain sequence along with its context. Its antigen specificity is not known. No base qualities exist here, and no much larger clone lies one base off it. Patients chosen for sequencing had shown expansion of CD8+CD57+ cells by flow cytometry. Severe acquired aplastic anemia was diagnosed in all patients according to International Study of Aplastic Anemia and Agranulocytosis and Camitta criteria. No patient had received any therapy when blood was sampled. In this study, sorted CD4+ and CD8+ T cells from the blood of healthy subjects and of severe aplastic anemia patients had their TCR repertoires deep-sequenced. In the USA, patient enrollment took place under clinicaltrials.gov protocols 00001620, 01623167, 00001397, 00071045, 00081523 and 00961064. Ficoll-Paque density gradient centrifugation was used to isolate peripheral blood mononuclear cells. Before DNA extraction, CD4+ and CD8+ T cells were sorted by FACS or by magnetic beads.

This sample is drawn from a study of CD8+CD57+ T cells in acquired aplastic anemia (dated by TCRdb to 2016 to 2019). Turning to the overall study: A mean of about 3.2 ug of DNA, ranging from roughly 0.19 to 27.4 ug, was extracted from sorted CD4+ and CD8+ cells. CD8+CD57+ expansion was defined as a frequency above the mean frequency observed in healthy subjects. The paper's findings and limits, for the study overall: CD8+ Simpson's diversity did not differ significantly between patients and healthy controls (P=0.060). Approximately 31 CD8+ CDR3 sequences were found in both patients and controls but appeared to be highly expressed in patients and within the immunodominant clones of the patients.

TCR beta VDJ combination and CDR3 sequence profiling used genomic DNA as the template. TCR repertoire sequencing was run on an Illumina HiSeq 2000. The paper's data handling went like this. TRBV/TRBJ rearrangement plots, CDR3 size and DJ length profiles, and Simpson's diversity index were used to assess repertoires. The most abundant DNA sequence in the deep sequencing data was taken as the immunodominant clone. CDR3 amino acid sequences were screened for sharing across subjects and compared with published repertoires and the VDJdb database. TCRdb's own reprocessing of the public reads used fastp at Q25 and MiXCR and kept productive beta chains. Rows with a matching CDR3 protein are joined into one entry that keeps the most common DNA and genes. TCRdb's processing, not the study's, gives the V and J calls here. Here the sample has approximately 160,000 distinct CDR3 sequences; approximately 44% occur a single time. The ten largest make up 3.2% of the sample.

V is cut by 4 bases and J by 2 bases, and the space between the germline ends is 14 bases. Sequences WSHSY (CDR1) and SAAADI (CDR2) are obtained from the germline V gene. From cysteine to phenylalanine, the CDR3 is 15 amino acids long. Of the read, only the CDR3 DNA is kept; its 45 bases are in frame from base 1. Sequenced: sorted CD4+, CD8+, or CD8+CD57+ T cells (not recorded which) from PBMCs. The chain links TRBV10-2 with TRBJ1-1; possibly the D gene is TRBD1, per 6 matching bases. The receptor's source is a human donor with aplastic anemia. Here the CDR3 is given as CASSVGGGLNTEAFF. Read as DNA, the sequence is TGCGCCAGCAGTGTTGGAGGGGGGCTTAACACTGAAGCTTTCTTT.